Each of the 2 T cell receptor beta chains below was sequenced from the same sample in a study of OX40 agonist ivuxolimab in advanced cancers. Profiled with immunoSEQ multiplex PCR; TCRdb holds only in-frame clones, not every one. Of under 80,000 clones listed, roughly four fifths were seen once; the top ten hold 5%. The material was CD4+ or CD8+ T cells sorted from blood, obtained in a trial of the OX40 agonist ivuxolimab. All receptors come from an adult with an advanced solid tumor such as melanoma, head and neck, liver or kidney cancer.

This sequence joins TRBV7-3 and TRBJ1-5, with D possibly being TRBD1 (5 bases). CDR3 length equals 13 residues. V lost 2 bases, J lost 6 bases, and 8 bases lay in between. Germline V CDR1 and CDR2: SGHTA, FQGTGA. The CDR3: CASSLARGQPQHF. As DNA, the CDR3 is TGTGCCAGCAGCTTAGCGAGGGGTCAGCCCCAGCATTTT.

CDR3 in DNA: TGTGCCAGCAGCTCCGACCCCGGGACAGGGGGGGGCTACACCTTC. Translation gives CASSSDPGTGGGYTF. V is TRBV5-8 and J is TRBJ1-2; 11 bases map to TRBD1. The CDR3 sequence is 15 residues long. V trimming: 3 bases; J trimming: 8 bases; junction bases outside the gene matches: 9. Germline loops: CDR1 SGHTS, CDR2 YDEGEE. The variable domain in full, with the rest retrieved from reference TRBV5-8 and TRBJ1-2, is EAGVTQSPTHLIKTRGQQATLRCSPISGHTSVYWYQQALGLGLQFLLWYDEGEERNRGNFPPRFSGRQFPNYSSELNVNALELEDSALYLCASSSDPGTGGGYTFGSGTRLTVV.